These T cell receptor beta chains were read from a single sample in a study of tumor and adjacent non-tumor tissue in lung cancer. TCRdb independently ran MiXCR on the multiplex PCR reads; one entry per CDR3 protein. Among fewer than 120,000 distinct CDR3 sequences listed, approximately 87% were seen once. The sample comprised lung tumor tissue. All receptors derive from a man aged 70-80 years with non-small cell lung cancer. The CDR3 runs from the conserved cysteine through the conserved F or W. The D gene is left open where the match is weak. Size tells how often a clone was seen (once, few, many) or the class of an expanded clone, and some rows leave it out.

DNA	CDR3	size	J	V	D
TGCGCCAGTTGCCTGGACAGTCAGTCCGGGGAGCTGTTTTTT	CASCLDSQSGELFF	NA	TRBJ2-2	TRBV11-2	NA
TGTGCCAGCAGCACCCGGCCGGGACAGGGGCCACATGAGCAGCTCTTT	CASSTRPGQGPHEQLF	NA	TRBJ2-1	TRBV11-1	TRBD1
TGCAGCGCCAGGAGCTACGAGCAGTATTTC	CSARSYEQYF	NA	TRBJ2-7	TRBV29-1	NA
TGTGCCAGCATCTTCCGGGTGAACACTGAAGCCTTCTTT	CASIFRVNTEAFF	NA	TRBJ1-1	TRBV11-3	NA
TGTGCCAGCAGCACTCTTATGGGGGGGCCCTACGAGCAGTACTTC	CASSTLMGGPYEQYF	many	TRBJ2-7	TRBV7-8	NA
TGCAACGTTCTCCAAACGGGAGTCTATGGATACACCTTC	CNVLQTGVYGYTF	NA	TRBJ1-2	TRBV29-1	NA
TGTGCTAGCACCCTGGTGTATAGGGGGGGGGACGCTGAAGCTTTCTTT	CASTLVYRGGDAEAFF	NA	TRBJ1-1	TRBV5-6	NA
TGTGCCAGCAGCTCCCGGCCTAGGGACACTCAAGCTTTCTTT	CASSSRPRDTQAFF	NA	TRBJ1-1	TRBV5-8	NA
TGTACCAGCAGCAGAGGTCCCGGGGAGCTCTTTTTT	CTSSRGPGELFF	NA	TRBJ2-2	TRBV13	NA
TGCGCCAGCAGCTTAGGGGGTGAGAACACCTGGGAGCTGTTTTTT	CASSLGGENTWELFF	NA	TRBJ2-2	TRBV11-1	NA
TGTGTCAACAGGCCTACTAGCGGGAGCTGGTTCCAGTACTTC	CVNRPTSGSWFQYF	NA	TRBJ2-5	TRBV6-5	TRBD2
TGTGCCAACAGATTTGGGGGCAGGGTGGGGAATAAGCAGTTCTTC	CANRFGGRVGNKQFF	NA	TRBJ2-1	TRBV5-4	NA
TGTGCCAGCAGCCAACAGGGATCCTCCTATAAAGAGCAGTTCTTC	CASSQQGSSYKEQFF	NA	TRBJ2-1	TRBV13	NA
TGTGCCGTCGGAAGGAGACTATCAGGTTCTTATGAGCACTACTTC	CAVGRRLSGSYEHYF	NA	TRBJ2-7	TRBV6-5	NA
TGTGCCAGCACCGAAGGTCGGCGGTACACTGAAGCTTCCTTC	CASTEGRRYTEASF	NA	TRBJ1-1	TRBV6-1	NA
TGTGGCAGCAGCCTGATAGGGGGAGCCCACACCTACGAGCAGTACTTC	CGSSLIGGAHTYEQYF	NA	TRBJ2-7	TRBV7-8	NA
TGTAGCGTTGAATTCTATTGGATTAGCGGGGGGAAACAAGAGACCCAGTGCTTC	CSVEFYWISGGKQETQCF	NA	TRBJ2-5	TRBV29-1	TRBD2
TGTGGCAGCAGCCGACTCGGGACAGCCCAAGAAACCCAGTACTTC	CGSSRLGTAQETQYF	NA	TRBJ2-5	TRBV12-3/TRBV12-4	TRBD1
TGTGCCGGCAGTATCCGGGTTCCCCTCCCGAGGGAGCAGTACTTC	CAGSIRVPLPREQYF	NA	TRBJ2-7	TRBV12-3/TRBV12-4	NA
TGCGCCAGCAACCAAGACTGGGACTATGGATACGAGCAGTACTTC	CASNQDWDYGYEQYF	NA	TRBJ2-7	TRBV4-3	TRBD2
TGCGCCAGCAGCCAAAATGGACGGAACTACAGCTACACCTTC	CASSQNGRNYSYTF	NA	TRBJ1-2	TRBV4-1	NA
TGTACCAGCAGTCTGCGGGGAGCCTCCTACAATGAGCAGTTCTTC	CTSSLRGASYNEQFF	NA	TRBJ2-1	TRBV6-2/TRBV6-3	NA
TGTGCCAGCAGCCTGGTGACAGCGGGGGGATCACCCCTTCACTTT	CASSLVTAGGSPLHF	NA	TRBJ1-6	TRBV5-6	NA